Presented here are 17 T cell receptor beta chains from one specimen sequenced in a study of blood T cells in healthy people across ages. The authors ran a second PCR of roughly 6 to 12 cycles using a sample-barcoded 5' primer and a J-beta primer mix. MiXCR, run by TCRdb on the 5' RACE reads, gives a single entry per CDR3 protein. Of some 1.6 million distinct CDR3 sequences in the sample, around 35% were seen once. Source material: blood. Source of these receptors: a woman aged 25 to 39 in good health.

CDR3 bases: TGTGCCAGTAGTATTTCCGACAGCGAATACTATGGCTACACCTTC. Protein: CASSISDSEYYGYTF. This chain links TRBV19 with TRBJ1-2, with D perhaps TRBD1 (5 bases). Germline CDR1 is LNHDA and CDR2 is SQIVND (reference sequence). The V end lost 3 bases, the J end lost 3 bases, and 14 bases lay between the germline ends. The CDR3 runs 15 residues.

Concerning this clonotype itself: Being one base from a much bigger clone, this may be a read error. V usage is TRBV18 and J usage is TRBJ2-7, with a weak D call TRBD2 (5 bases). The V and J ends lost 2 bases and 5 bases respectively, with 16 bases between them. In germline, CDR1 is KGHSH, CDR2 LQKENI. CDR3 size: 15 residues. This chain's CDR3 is CASSPTIVGEDEQYF. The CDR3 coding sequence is TGTGCCAGCTCACCAACGATAGTGGGAGAGGACGAGCAGTACTTC.

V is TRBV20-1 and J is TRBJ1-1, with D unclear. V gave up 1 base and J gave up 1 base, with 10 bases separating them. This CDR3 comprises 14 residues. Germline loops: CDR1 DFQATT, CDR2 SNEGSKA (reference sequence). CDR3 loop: CSARVGSGNTEAFF. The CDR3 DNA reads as TGCAGTGCTAGAGTCGGTAGCGGGAACACTGAAGCTTTCTTT.

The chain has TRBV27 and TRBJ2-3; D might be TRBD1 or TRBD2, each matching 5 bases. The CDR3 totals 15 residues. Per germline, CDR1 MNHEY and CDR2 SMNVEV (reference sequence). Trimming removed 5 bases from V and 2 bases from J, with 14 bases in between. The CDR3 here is CASSGTYGSTDTQYF. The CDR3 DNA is TGTGCCAGCAGTGGGACGTATGGATCCACAGATACGCAGTATTTT.

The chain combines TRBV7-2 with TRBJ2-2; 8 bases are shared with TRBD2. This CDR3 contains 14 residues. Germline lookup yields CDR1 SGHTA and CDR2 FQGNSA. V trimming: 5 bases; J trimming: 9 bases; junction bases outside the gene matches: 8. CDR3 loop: CASSPGTSVWELFF. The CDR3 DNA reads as TGTGCCAGCAGCCCCGGGACTAGTGTCTGGGAGCTGTTTTTT. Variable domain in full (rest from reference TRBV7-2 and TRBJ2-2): GAGVSQSPSNKVTEKGKDVELRCDPISGHTALYWYRQSLGQGLEFLIYFQGNSAPDKSGLPSDRFSAERTGGSVSTLTIQRTQQEDSAVYLCASSPGTSVWELFFGEGSRLTVL.

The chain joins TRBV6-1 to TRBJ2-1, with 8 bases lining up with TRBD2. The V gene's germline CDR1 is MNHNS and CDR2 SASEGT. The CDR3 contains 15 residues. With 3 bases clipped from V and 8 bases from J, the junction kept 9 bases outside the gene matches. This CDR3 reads CASSDRGLGSYEQFF. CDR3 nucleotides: TGTGCCAGCAGTGACCGGGGACTAGGGTCTTATGAGCAGTTCTTC.

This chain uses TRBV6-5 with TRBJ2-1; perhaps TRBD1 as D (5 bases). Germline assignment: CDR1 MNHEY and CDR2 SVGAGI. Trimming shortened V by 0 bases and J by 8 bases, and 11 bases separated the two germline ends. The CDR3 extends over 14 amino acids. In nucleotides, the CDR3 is TGTGCCAGCAGTTACTCGAGTTCAGGGTATGAGCAGTTCTTC. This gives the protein CASSYSSSGYEQFF.

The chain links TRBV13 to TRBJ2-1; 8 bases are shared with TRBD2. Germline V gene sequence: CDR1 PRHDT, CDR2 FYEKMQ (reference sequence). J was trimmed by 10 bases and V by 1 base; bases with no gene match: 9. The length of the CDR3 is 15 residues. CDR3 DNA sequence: TGTGCCAGCAGCTTAGATTCAGGACTAGCTTCGGAGCAGTTCTTC. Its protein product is CASSLDSGLASEQFF. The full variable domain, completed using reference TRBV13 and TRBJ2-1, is AAGVIQSPRHLIKEKRETATLKCYPIPRHDTVYWYQQGPGQDPQFLISFYEKMQSDKGSIPDRFSAQQFSDYHSELNMSSLELGDSALYFCASSLDSGLASEQFFGPGTRLTVL.

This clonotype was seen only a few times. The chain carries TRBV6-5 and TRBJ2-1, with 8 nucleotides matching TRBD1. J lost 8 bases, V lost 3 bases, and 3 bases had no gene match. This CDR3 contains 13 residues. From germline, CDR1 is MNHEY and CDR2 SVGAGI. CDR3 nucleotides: TGTGCCAGCAGTTATTCACAGGGGGATGAGCAGTTCTTC. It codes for CASSYSQGDEQFF.

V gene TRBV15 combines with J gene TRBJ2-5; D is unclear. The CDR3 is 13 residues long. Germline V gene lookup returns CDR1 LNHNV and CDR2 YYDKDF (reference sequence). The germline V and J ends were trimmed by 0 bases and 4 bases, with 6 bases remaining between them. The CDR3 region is CATSRDGVETQYF. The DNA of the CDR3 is TGTGCCACCAGCAGAGATGGGGTAGAGACCCAGTACTTC.

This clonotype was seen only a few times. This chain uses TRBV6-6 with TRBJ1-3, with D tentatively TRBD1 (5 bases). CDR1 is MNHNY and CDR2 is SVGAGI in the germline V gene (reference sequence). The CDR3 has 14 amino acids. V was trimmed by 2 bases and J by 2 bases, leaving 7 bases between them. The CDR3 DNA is TGTGCCAGCAGTTACCCAGGGACTGGAAACACCATATATTTT. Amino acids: CASSYPGTGNTIYF.

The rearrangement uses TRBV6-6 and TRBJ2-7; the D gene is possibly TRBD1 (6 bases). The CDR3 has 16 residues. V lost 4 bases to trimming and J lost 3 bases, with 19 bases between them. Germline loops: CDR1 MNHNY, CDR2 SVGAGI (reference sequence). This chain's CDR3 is CASSSFHRDNFYEQYF. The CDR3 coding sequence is TGTGCCAGCAGTTCCTTCCACAGGGACAACTTCTACGAGCAGTACTTC.

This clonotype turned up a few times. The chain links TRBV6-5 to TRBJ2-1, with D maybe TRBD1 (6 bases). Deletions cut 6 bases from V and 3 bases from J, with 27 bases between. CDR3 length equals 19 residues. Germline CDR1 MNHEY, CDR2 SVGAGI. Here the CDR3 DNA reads TGTGCCAGCAGCGTATTCGAGGGGGTTAGACGGCGACTCTACAATGAGCAGTTCTTC. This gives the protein CASSVFEGVRRRLYNEQFF.

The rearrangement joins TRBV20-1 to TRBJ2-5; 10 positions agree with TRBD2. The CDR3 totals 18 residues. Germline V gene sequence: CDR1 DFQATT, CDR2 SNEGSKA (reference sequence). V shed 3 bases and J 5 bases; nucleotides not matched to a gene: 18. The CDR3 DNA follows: TGCAGTGCTAGTTTGATCGAGCGGGGGGGCAAATTTCGGGAGACCCAGTACTTC. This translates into CSASLIERGGKFRETQYF.

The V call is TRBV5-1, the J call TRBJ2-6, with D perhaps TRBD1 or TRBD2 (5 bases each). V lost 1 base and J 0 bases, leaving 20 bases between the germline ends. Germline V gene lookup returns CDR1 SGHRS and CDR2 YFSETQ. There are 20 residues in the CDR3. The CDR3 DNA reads TGCGCCAGCAGCTTGTCGATAGGGGACCTAACTTACTCTGGGGCCAACGTCCTGACTTTC. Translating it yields CASSLSIGDLTYSGANVLTF.

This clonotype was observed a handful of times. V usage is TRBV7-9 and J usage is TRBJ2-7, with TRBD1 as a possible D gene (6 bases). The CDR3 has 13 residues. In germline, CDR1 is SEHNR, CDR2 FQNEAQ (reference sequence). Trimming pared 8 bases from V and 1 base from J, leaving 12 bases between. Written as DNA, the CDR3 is TGTGCCAGCTGCAAGGGGGTATCCTACGAGCAGTACTTC. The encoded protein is CASCKGVSYEQYF.

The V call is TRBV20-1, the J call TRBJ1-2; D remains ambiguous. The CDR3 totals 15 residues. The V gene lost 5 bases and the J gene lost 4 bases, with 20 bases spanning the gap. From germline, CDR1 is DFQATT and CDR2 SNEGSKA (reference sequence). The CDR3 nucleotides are TGCAGTGCTCCTCTGCCCGGGCAGATAGGCTATGGCTACACCTTC. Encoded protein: CSAPLPGQIGYGYTF.